Listed here are 8 T cell receptor beta chains from one sample, sequenced in a study of shared clonotypes between healthy human individuals. Assay used: immunoSEQ multiplex PCR; TCRdb lists only in-frame clones, some missing. This sample has some 1.5 million clones, with 95% to 97% found just once. Sequencing was done on a sample of naive CD4+ T cells sorted from blood. Subset denoted: CD45RA+ positively selected. Every receptor here comes from a man in his thirties or forties in good health.

This chain uses TRBV5-8 with TRBJ2-3; D uncertain. V dropped 4 bases and J dropped 0 bases, with 15 bases sitting between them. This CDR3 spans 16 amino acids. The germline V gene encodes CDR1 SGHTS and CDR2 YDEGEE. CDR3 sequence reads: CASSLRHHPSTDTQYF. CDR3 nucleotides: TGTGCCAGCAGCCTTAGACACCACCCTAGCACAGATACGCAGTATTTT.

This clone was seen more than once but under ten times. Other nucleotide sequences from this sample produce the same CDR3. The chain is built from TRBV28 and TRBJ2-1; D gene unclear. The CDR3 is 12 residues long. Trimming took 5 bases from V and 4 from J, leaving 6 bases between them. Germline loops: CDR1 MDHEN, CDR2 SYDVKM. The CDR3 region is CASSPPYNEQFF. CDR3 bases: TGTGCCAGCAGTCCCCCGTACAATGAGCAGTTCTTC.

The gene calls are TRBV11-2 and TRBJ2-7; D not certain. The CDR3 covers 13 residues. V lost 4 bases and J 3 bases, leaving 10 bases between the germline ends. The germline V gene encodes CDR1 SGHAT and CDR2 FQNNGV. CDR3 nucleotide sequence: TGTGCCAGCAGCTCCCCCCACCTCTACGAGCAGTACTTC. This codes for CASSSPHLYEQYF.

V and J are TRBV11-2 and TRBJ2-1; a weak D match, TRBD2 (7 bases). With 8 bases removed from V and 12 bases from J, the gap between germline ends came to 17 bases. Germline values: CDR1 SGHAT, CDR2 FQNNGV. The CDR3 sequence is 12 residues long. CDR3 DNA: TGTGCCAGCGAAGGGGGAGGGCCGAGGCAGTTCTTC. Its protein is CASEGGGPRQFF. Looking up the rest from reference TRBV11-2 and TRBJ2-1 gives the full variable domain: EAGVAQSPRYKIIEKRQSVAFWCNPISGHATLYWYQQILGQGPKLLIQFQNNGVVDDSQLPKDRFSAERLKGVDSTLKIQPAKLEDSAVYLCASEGGGPRQFFGPGTRLTVL.

This rearrangement joins TRBV21-1 to TRBJ2-3; TRBD2 reflects the table's D call only, with no check against the DNA. TRBV21-1 is a documented pseudogene. The CDR3 spans 15 residues. CDR3 DNA: TGTGCCAGCAGCATATCTAGCGGACTCACAGATACGCAGTATTTT. This translates into CASSISSGLTDTQYF.

This chain connects TRBV19 to TRBJ2-2; the match to TRBD2 covers 14 bases. Germline V gene data show CDR1 as LNHDA and CDR2 as SQIVND (reference sequence). The trim removed 0 bases at V and 2 bases at J, leaving 5 bases unmatched. There are 19 residues in the CDR3. For the CDR3, the DNA is TGTGCCAGTAGTATAGAGGGGACTAGCGGGAGTAGCAACACCGGGGAGCTGTTTTTT. Translated: CASSIEGTSGSSNTGELFF.

The J gene is TRBJ1-1, the V gene TRBV28; D perhaps matches TRBD1 (5 bases). Germline V lookup: CDR1 MDHEN, CDR2 SYDVKM. V dropped 7 bases and J dropped 3 bases, with 18 bases sitting between them. The CDR3 has 15 amino acids. The CDR3 protein is CASTPLVAGHTEAFF. DNA of the CDR3: TGTGCCAGCACCCCCTTGGTGGCGGGACACACTGAAGCTTTCTTT.

The rearrangement links TRBV28 to TRBJ1-2, with D possibly TRBD1 on 5 matching bases. Germline CDR1 and CDR2: MDHEN and SYDVKM. CDR3 length: 16 amino acids. V lost 6 bases to trimming and J lost 8 bases, with 25 bases between them. The CDR3 is CASRGLAGSIPKGYTF. In DNA, the CDR3 is TGTGCCAGCAGGGGTTTGGCAGGGTCGATCCCCAAGGGCTACACCTTC.